Given below is one T cell receptor (beta chain) in context. This clonotype was observed a few times. What antigen it recognizes has not been identified. Per-base qualities were not stored, and no clone one base away is much larger. TCR beta CDR3 regions were amplified from RNA transcripts. The first round of RT-PCR for the TCR CDR3 was performed with the HTBI primer set and the Qiagen OneStep RT-PCR kit. Libraries were constructed in a second round of multiplex PCR, after which size selection and purification were performed. Sequencing of the libraries was done on an Illumina HiSeq2000 using paired-end 100 bp reads. Under the source paper's analysis protocol: SOAPnuke was used to process the raw data, with reads discarded if the reads contained adapters or uncalled bases, had a mean Phred below 15, or lacked an exact constant-primer or identifier match. COPE v1.2.5 was used to merge the high-quality paired reads, and each unique nucleotide sequence was defined as a clonotype. Clonotypes were aligned to IMGT TRBV, TRBD and TRBJ reference segments using MiTCR v1.1. The analysis was restricted to V-J combinations with a frequency above 0.0001, which together covered about 99% of the repertoires. A TCS score was defined as the ratio between F50 (clonal expansion) and ExV (chaos), using BLOSUM62-based TCRdist between CDR3 peptides within each V-J. Welch's t-statistics and random forest reduced around 520 V-J features to around 14, which were used in a naive Bayes classifier (R e1071). The public reads were run again by TCRdb, first through fastp at Q25 and then through MiXCR, and only productive beta chains were kept. Under each unique CDR3 protein, matching rows form one entry showing the most common genes and DNA. TCRdb's processing, not the authors' own work, is the source of the V and J calls. This sample holds roughly 380,000 distinct CDR3 sequences; approximately 14% were observed only once. The ten biggest clones cover approximately 10% of the sample.

The sample belongs to a study of T cells in Graves' hyperthyroidism and ophthalmopathy (dated by TCRdb to the late 2010s). About the study as a whole: Peripheral blood was sampled at the time of initial diagnosis, prior to any treatment. A discovery cohort of approximately 97 patients, 43 with Graves' ophthalmopathy and 55 to 60 with stable Graves' hyperthyroidism, was used to find distinguishing TCR V-J signatures. Whether ophthalmopathy could be predicted prospectively was tested in an independent validation cohort made up of roughly 20 hyperthyroidism patients plus 17 patients who later progressed to ophthalmopathy. The 95 to 100 discovery patients were randomly split 7:3 into training and test sets. In addition, the study compared T-cell repertoires in thyroid tissue and in blood from five to seven Graves' hyperthyroidism patients. Once sampling was done, hyperthyroidism patients were given methimazole at a starting dose of 30 mg daily, whereas ophthalmopathy patients were given high-dose intravenous methylprednisolone. The paper reports TCR Vbeta CDR3 sequencing of roughly 140 peripheral blood samples: some 44 ophthalmopathy, about 75 hyperthyroidism and around 17 progressor patients. The full study reports these points: During validation, the model predicted progression to ophthalmopathy a median of roughly 7.1 months ahead of onset, with roughly 65% sensitivity and 72.22% specificity. Sample size was not statistically predetermined, and investigators were not blinded to group allocation. A 13 V-J signature model separated ophthalmopathy from stable hyperthyroidism, with around 91% sensitivity and 81.08% specificity in cross-validation and 80%/75% in testing. Most expanded thyroid clonotypes (frequency above 0.001) were also detected in blood, a finding suggesting that blood repertoires may reflect thyroid immune responses.

Graves' hyperthyroidism was defined as stable when no progression to ophthalmopathy occurred over 18 months of follow-up. Hyperthyroidism patients were newly diagnosed, had a disease duration of under 2 months, and were aged 18 to 65 years. Exclusion was applied to patients with uncontrolled infections, other autoimmune diseases, pregnancy or lactation. Diagnoses were based on clinical symptoms, serum thyroxine and TRAb, thyroid ultrasound and orbital computed tomography. Ficoll-Paque density gradient centrifugation was used to isolate PBMCs from around 10 ml of fresh peripheral blood. Total RNA was extracted with Trizol reagent, and quality was checked on an Agilent 2100 Bioanalyzer. The receptor comes from a woman in her sixties with Graves' hyperthyroidism. The material sequenced was blood.

The CDR3 amino acid sequence is: CASSPDWVGTQYF. The DNA reads TGTGCCAGCAGCCCTGATTGGGTCGGTACGCAGTATTTT. Here the chain combines TRBV7-9 and TRBJ2-3, with no D gene named confidently. The CDR3 covers 13 residues, taking in both the cysteine and the phenylalanine. The DNA shown is the 39-base CDR3, in frame from base 1. V is clipped by 5 bases and J by 8 bases, and the sequence between their germline boundaries is 14 bases long. The germline V gene (reference sequence) sets CDR1 to SEHNR and CDR2 to FQNEAQ.